The 32 T cell receptor beta chains given below trace back to one sample, sequenced in a study of blood T cell repertoires in COVID-19. Method: immunoSEQ multiplex PCR; TCRdb's copy keeps in-frame clones and lacks some. The sample lists approximately 250,000 clones; around 83% were seen once. What was sequenced was peripheral blood. These receptors were collected from a man aged 35-49 years who had recovered from COVID-19.

This clone occurred a few times. The chain is built from TRBV19 and TRBJ1-2; 8 bases are a match to TRBD1. Germline V gene lookup returns CDR1 LNHDA and CDR2 SQIVND (reference sequence). The CDR3 consists of 14 residues. The V segment lost 9 bases and the J segment 2 bases; nucleotides outside the gene matches: 8. CDR3 protein: CASQRGQANYGYTF. The CDR3 bases are TGTGCCAGCCAGAGGGGACAGGCGAACTATGGCTACACCTTC.

The chain has TRBV27 and TRBJ2-1, with TRBD2 matching 8 bases. CDR3 length equals 16 residues. After removal of 2 bases from V and 4 bases from J, the junction contained 7 bases not matched to a gene. The germline V gene has CDR1 MNHEY and CDR2 SMNVEV (reference sequence). The CDR3 region is CASSLIGGRTYNEQFF. In DNA, the CDR3 is TGTGCCAGCAGTTTAATCGGCGGGAGGACTTACAATGAGCAGTTCTTC.

The chain employs TRBV23-1 and TRBJ1-2, with 7 bases identical to TRBD1. TRBV23-1 is flagged as an ORF with uncertain function. The CDR3 loop spans 16 amino acids. The V segment lost 4 bases and the J segment 7 bases; nucleotides outside the gene matches: 15. CDR3 protein: CASSRSAGRQGGGYTF. In DNA, the CDR3 is TGCGCCAGCAGTCGTTCAGCTGGGCGACAGGGAGGTGGCTACACCTTC.

The chain recombines TRBV7-6 with TRBJ2-3; D is uncertain. The CDR3 has 13 amino acids. V lost 5 bases, J lost 8 bases, and 14 bases lay in between. Germline CDR1 is SGHVS and CDR2 is FNYEAQ. In nucleotides, the CDR3 is TGTGCCAGCAGCCCCGTGGCGGTGGGTACGCAGTATTTT. Protein product: CASSPVAVGTQYF.

The chain has TRBV5-6 and TRBJ1-5; no firm D call. The CDR3 has 13 amino acids. Germline V CDR1 and CDR2: SGHDT, YYEEEE. V shed 2 bases and J shed 7 bases, with 10 bases lying between them. The CDR3 coding sequence is TGTGCCAGCAGCTTTAATAAGAGGCAGCCCCAGCATTTT. Amino acid sequence: CASSFNKRQPQHF. Filled out from reference TRBV5-6 and TRBJ1-5, the complete variable domain reads DAGVTQSPTHLIKTRGQQVTLRCSPKSGHDTVSWYQQALGQGPQFIFQYYEEEERQRGNFPDRFSGHQFPNYSSELNVNALLLGDSALYLCASSFNKRQPQHFGDGTRLSIL.

In its sample, this clone was seen a few times. The chain recombines TRBV5-4 with TRBJ2-1, with TRBD2 matching 11 bases. V lost 4 bases and J lost 6; bases outside the gene matches: 9. Germline values: CDR1 SGHNT, CDR2 YYREEE (reference sequence). This CDR3 comprises 16 residues. The DNA for the CDR3 is TGTGCCAGCAGCCCGACTAGCGGGGATGGGGGCAATGAGCAGTTCTTC. This translates into CASSPTSGDGGNEQFF. The variable domain in full, with the rest retrieved from reference TRBV5-4 and TRBJ2-1, is ETGVTQSPTHLIKTRGQQVTLRCSSQSGHNTVSWYQQALGQGPQFIFQYYREEENGRGNFPPRFSGLQFPNYSSELNVNALELDDSALYLCASSPTSGDGGNEQFFGPGTRLTVL.

V gene TRBV2 combines with J gene TRBJ1-3, with TRBD1 identical over 7 bases. J lost 3 bases, V lost 7 bases, and 3 bases had no gene match. Germline lookup yields CDR1 SNHLY and CDR2 FYNNEI. This CDR3 has 13 amino acids. CDR3 DNA: TGTGCCAGCATCCGGGACAGTGGAAACACCATATATTTT. Translated, it gives CASIRDSGNTIYF.

The V call is TRBV4-3, the J call TRBJ1-2, with D tentatively TRBD1 (5 bases). The V gene lost 1 base and the J gene lost 3 bases, with 9 bases spanning the gap. In germline, CDR1 is LGHNA, CDR2 YSLEER. The CDR3 has 14 amino acids. CDR3 residues: CASSQAWGDYGYTF. DNA of the CDR3: TGCGCCAGCAGCCAAGCGTGGGGGGACTATGGCTACACCTTC.

About this clone: Other nucleotide sequences in the sample specify the same CDR3. Here the CDR3 DNA reads TGCGCCAGCAGCTTGGTCGGGGCAACTAATGAAAAACTGTTTTTT. Encoded protein: CASSLVGATNEKLFF. V gene TRBV5-1 combines with J gene TRBJ1-4, with D hard to call. V shed 0 bases and J shed 0 bases, with 6 bases lying between them. Germline loops: CDR1 SGHRS, CDR2 YFSETQ. The CDR3 runs to 15 residues.

This clone was recorded only once. The J gene is TRBJ2-3, the V gene TRBV5-6; the D is unclear. The CDR3 has 14 amino acids. Trimming took 0 bases from V and 2 from J, leaving 7 bases between them. Looked up from germline, CDR1 is SGHDT and CDR2 is YYEEEE. The CDR3 DNA reads as TGTGCCAGCAGCTTGGTGGCGGCCACAGATACGCAGTATTTT. Translated, it gives CASSLVAATDTQYF.

The rearrangement joins TRBV6-5 to TRBJ2-3; 7 bases fit TRBD2. CDR3 length: 16 residues. V gave up 4 bases and J gave up 2 bases; unmatched junction bases: 9. The germline CDR1 and CDR2 sequences are MNHEY and SVGAGI. DNA for the CDR3: TGTGCCAGCAGTTCCCCCTGGGGGGGGAACACAGATACGCAGTATTTT. Protein: CASSSPWGGNTDTQYF.

CDR3 amino acids: CASSLGVGSSTGELFF. Here the CDR3 DNA reads TGTGCCAGCAGCTTAGGTGTCGGGTCCTCCACCGGGGAGCTGTTTTTT. The genes are TRBV7-9 and TRBJ2-2; D is undetermined. CDR1 is SEHNR, CDR2 FQNEAQ, per germline (reference sequence). Trimming left V 1 base short and J 4 bases short, with 13 bases between. The CDR3 totals 16 residues.

The V call is TRBV19, the J call TRBJ1-2, with a tentative D call TRBD1 (5 bases). Germline CDR1 reads LNHDA; CDR2 reads SQIVND (reference sequence). The germline V and J ends were trimmed by 4 bases and 5 bases, with 11 bases remaining between them. The CDR3 is 13 amino acids. The CDR3 loop reads CASSSVTEYGYTF. CDR3 DNA: TGTGCCAGTAGTAGCGTGACAGAGTATGGCTACACCTTC.

The V call is TRBV6-2 or TRBV6-3, the J call TRBJ2-1; 11 nucleotides line up with TRBD2. The germline V gene encodes CDR1 MNHEY and CDR2 SVGEGT. Trimming at V came to 5 bases and at J to 10 bases, leaving 7 bases not matched to a gene. This CDR3 is built from 14 residues. This chain's CDR3 is CASSPRRTSGEQFF. The CDR3 nucleotides read TGTGCCAGCAGTCCCCGGCGGACTAGCGGGGAGCAGTTCTTC.

The chain recombines TRBV29-1 with TRBJ2-1, with D possibly being TRBD1 (6 bases). Germline CDR1 SQVTM, CDR2 ANQGSEA. Trimming removed 6 bases at V and 1 base at J, with 16 bases between. CDR3 length: 15 residues. The CDR3 sequence is CSVLYAQGSYNEQFF. The CDR3 DNA reads TGCAGCGTCCTCTACGCGCAGGGGTCCTACAATGAGCAGTTCTTC.

V and J are TRBV4-1 and TRBJ1-2; D gene ambiguous. The V and J ends lost 0 bases and 4 bases respectively, with 9 bases between them. Germline CDR1 reads MGHRA; CDR2 reads YSYEKL. This CDR3 is 14 amino acids long. The CDR3: CASSQDPGSYGYTF. As DNA, the CDR3 is TGCGCCAGCAGCCAAGATCCAGGTTCCTATGGCTACACCTTC.

This sequence joins TRBV6-5 and TRBJ2-3, with D possibly matching TRBD2 (5 bases). V was shortened by 2 bases and J by 4 bases, with 7 bases between the two germline ends. The CDR3 is made up of 13 amino acids. Germline CDR1 and CDR2: MNHEY and SVGAGI. The CDR3 bases are TGTGCCAGCAGTTACAGGGAGTCAGATACGCAGTATTTT. This encodes CASSYRESDTQYF.

V is TRBV30 and J is TRBJ1-1, with 7 nucleotides matching TRBD1. The CDR3 contains 15 residues. From germline, CDR1 is GTSNPN and CDR2 SVGIG (reference sequence). V lost 5 bases and J lost 2; bases outside the gene matches: 11. The CDR3 DNA follows: TGTGCCTGGGGTGGGACAGCAACCCGCAACACTGAAGCTTTCTTT. The encoded protein is CAWGGTATRNTEAFF.

The chain combines TRBV27 with TRBJ2-7, with 9 bases matching TRBD2. Germline V CDR1 and CDR2: MNHEY, SMNVEV (reference sequence). CDR3 length: 18 amino acids. V shed 1 base and J 0 bases; nucleotides not matched to a gene: 10. CDR3 in amino acids: CASSLFGGRASYSYEQYF. The CDR3 DNA reads as TGTGCCAGCAGTTTATTCGGCGGGAGGGCCTCCTACTCCTACGAGCAGTACTTC.

This chain connects TRBV6-5 to TRBJ2-3, with D tentatively TRBD1 (6 bases). The CDR3 runs to 14 residues. Germline V gives CDR1 MNHEY, CDR2 SVGAGI. Between the trimmed V and J ends, which lost 0 bases and 3 bases, there was a span of 7 bases. The CDR3 reads CASSYSQGTDTQYF. In DNA form, the CDR3 reads TGTGCCAGCAGTTACTCACAGGGAACAGATACGCAGTATTTT.

In its sample, this clone was seen a few times. The CDR3 region has the DNA TGTGCCAGCAGCCAGAAACCAAAAGAGAACGACAGCTCGCGCGAGCAGTACTTC. This gives the protein CASSQKPKENDSSREQYF. The V and J genes are TRBV3-1 (or the pseudogene TRBV3-2) and TRBJ2-7; D perhaps matches TRBD1 (5 bases). V dropped 3 bases and J dropped 6 bases, with 27 bases sitting between them. This CDR3 comprises 18 residues. Germline V lookup: CDR1 LGHDT, CDR2 YNNKEL (reference sequence).

The V and J genes are TRBV10-2 and TRBJ1-5; a possible D gene is TRBD1 (6 bases). This CDR3 contains 19 residues. V dropped 11 bases and J dropped 0 bases, with 29 bases sitting between them. From germline, CDR1 is WSHSY and CDR2 SAAADI. The chain's CDR3 is CADPIDRGRGGCSNQPQHF. CDR3 DNA: TGCGCCGACCCCATCGACCGCGGCAGGGGCGGCTGTAGCAATCAGCCCCAGCATTTT.

The J gene is TRBJ2-5, the V gene TRBV11-2, with 10 bases lining up with TRBD2. The V gene's germline CDR1 is SGHAT and CDR2 FQNNGV. This CDR3 spans 15 amino acids. The V gene end was trimmed by 2 bases and the J gene end by 5 bases; junction bases not matched to a gene: 5. Written as DNA, the CDR3 is TGTGCCAGCAGCTTACTAGCGGGAGTATCTGAGACCCAGTACTTC. This translates into CASSLLAGVSETQYF.

J is TRBJ1-1 and V is TRBV18; TRBD1 agrees at 7 bases. The germline V gene has CDR1 KGHSH and CDR2 LQKENI. The ends lost 6 bases at V and 3 bases at J; junction bases unmatched: 7. There are 14 residues in the CDR3. CDR3 residues: CASSGGTGDTEAFF. CDR3 nucleotides: TGTGCCAGCTCGGGCGGAACAGGGGACACTGAAGCTTTCTTT. Using reference TRBV18 and TRBJ1-1 for the parts outside the CDR3, the full variable domain is NAGVMQNPRHLVRRRGQEARLRCSPMKGHSHVYWYRQLPEEGLKFMVYLQKENIIDESGMPKERFSAEFPKEGPSILRIQQVVRGDSAAYFCASSGGTGDTEAFFGQGTRLTVV.

The chain couples TRBV18 to TRBJ1-4; 7 bases agree with TRBD1. This CDR3 has 16 residues. Losses at the gene ends were 0 bases for V and 5 bases for J; bases not matched to a gene: 6. Germline V gene lookup returns CDR1 KGHSH and CDR2 LQKENI. The CDR3 loop reads CASSPPYPGQNEKLFF. For the CDR3, the DNA is TGTGCCAGCTCACCACCGTATCCGGGACAGAATGAAAAACTGTTTTTT.

The chain joins TRBV29-1 to TRBJ2-1, with 7 bases lining up with TRBD2. V gave up 4 bases and J gave up 7 bases; unmatched junction bases: 10. Germline CDR1 is SQVTM and CDR2 is ANQGSEA. This CDR3 is 14 amino acids long. CDR3 in DNA: TGCAGCGTTGTCGGGGGGAGGGCCGCGAATGAGCAGTTCTTC. Its protein is CSVVGGRAANEQFF.

The rearrangement joins TRBV11-2 to TRBJ1-1, with 7 nucleotides matching TRBD1. The junction had 5 bases not matched to a gene; V was cut back by 4 bases and J by 0 bases. This CDR3 region has 15 residues. Germline loops: CDR1 SGHAT, CDR2 FQNNGV. The CDR3 protein is CASSSAGTVNTEAFF. The DNA for the CDR3 is TGTGCCAGCAGCTCAGCCGGGACAGTGAACACTGAAGCTTTCTTT.

J is TRBJ2-2 and V is TRBV11-3, with 9 bases that match TRBD2. Germline trimming cut 6 bases from V and 1 base from J; bases unmatched to any gene: 12. Germline assignment: CDR1 SGHNT and CDR2 YENEEA. This CDR3 contains 18 residues. CDR3 sequence (DNA): TGTGCCAGCAGTCCCGCCTCGTCGACTAGCGGGAACACCGGGGAGCTGTTTTTT. Its protein product is CASSPASSTSGNTGELFF. The full variable domain, rest sourced from reference TRBV11-3 and TRBJ2-2, is EAGVVQSPRYKIIEKKQPVAFWCNPISGHNTLYWYLQNLGQGPELLIRYENEEAVDDSQLPKDRFSAERLKGVDSTLKIQPAELGDSAVYLCASSPASSTSGNTGELFFGEGSRLTVL.

The rearrangement links TRBV4-1 to TRBJ2-5; a possible D gene is TRBD2 (7 bases). The V gene's germline CDR1 is MGHRA and CDR2 YSYEKL. Trimming took 2 bases from V and 7 from J, leaving 17 bases between them. The CDR3 is 15 amino acids. DNA of the CDR3: TGCGCCAGCAGCCAACCGGGGAGGGGGATGGGGACCCAGTACTTC. Amino acid sequence: CASSQPGRGMGTQYF.

The chain uses TRBV3-1 (or the pseudogene TRBV3-2) and TRBJ2-6; maybe TRBD2 (6 bases). Germline-derived CDR1 and CDR2 are LGHDT and YNNKEL (reference sequence). The length of the CDR3 is 14 residues. V lost 0 bases to trimming and J lost 13 bases, with 13 bases between them. DNA of the CDR3: TGTGCCAGCAGCCAAGATCTGGAGGGAGGAGTCCTGACTTTC. Protein sequence: CASSQDLEGGVLTF.

The chain combines TRBV2 with TRBJ1-1; D is unresolved. The CDR3 extends over 14 amino acids. The germline V gene encodes CDR1 SNHLY and CDR2 FYNNEI. With 1 base removed from V and 6 bases from J, the gap between germline ends came to 12 bases. CDR3 region: CASSEEVESPEAFF. CDR3 coding DNA: TGTGCCAGCAGTGAAGAAGTAGAGAGTCCTGAAGCTTTCTTT.

The J gene is TRBJ2-3, the V gene TRBV12-3 or TRBV12-4; D is unresolved. The length of the CDR3 is 13 residues. Trimming removed 2 bases at V and 7 bases at J, with 10 bases between. CDR3 region: CASSLLARNTQYF. CDR3 nucleotide sequence: TGTGCCAGCAGTTTACTTGCGCGGAATACGCAGTATTTT.